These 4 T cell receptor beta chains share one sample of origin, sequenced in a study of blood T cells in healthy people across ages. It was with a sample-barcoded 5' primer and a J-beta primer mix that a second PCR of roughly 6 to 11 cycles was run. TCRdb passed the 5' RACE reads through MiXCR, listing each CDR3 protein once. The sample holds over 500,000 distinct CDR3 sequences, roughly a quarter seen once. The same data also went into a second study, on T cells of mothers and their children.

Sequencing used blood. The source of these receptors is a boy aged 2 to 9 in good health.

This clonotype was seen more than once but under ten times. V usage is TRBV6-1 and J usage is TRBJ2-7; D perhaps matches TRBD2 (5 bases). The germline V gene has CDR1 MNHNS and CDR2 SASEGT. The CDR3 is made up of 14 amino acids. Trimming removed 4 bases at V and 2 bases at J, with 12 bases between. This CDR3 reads CASSGPGDPYEQYF. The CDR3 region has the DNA TGTGCCAGCAGTGGGCCCGGGGATCCCTACGAGCAGTACTTC.

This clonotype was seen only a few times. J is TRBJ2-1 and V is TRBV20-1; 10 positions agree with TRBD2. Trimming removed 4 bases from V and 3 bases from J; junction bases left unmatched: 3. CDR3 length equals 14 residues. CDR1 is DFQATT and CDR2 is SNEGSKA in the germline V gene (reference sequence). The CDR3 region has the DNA TGCAGTGCTATCTTAGCGGGAGGCTACAATGAGCAGTTCTTC. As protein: CSAILAGGYNEQFF.

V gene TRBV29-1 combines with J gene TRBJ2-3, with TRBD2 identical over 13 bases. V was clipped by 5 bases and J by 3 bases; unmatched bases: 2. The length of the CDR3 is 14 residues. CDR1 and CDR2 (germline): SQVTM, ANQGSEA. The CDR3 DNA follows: TGCAGCGTTCTGACTAGCGGGAGGACAGATACGCAGTATTTT. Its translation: CSVLTSGRTDTQYF.

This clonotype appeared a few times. The CDR3 nucleotides read TGTGCCAGCAGTGAAGAGGGCTTAGGGCGGTACACCGGGGAGCTGTTTTTT. Its protein is CASSEEGLGRYTGELFF. The chain is built from TRBV2 and TRBJ2-2; D remains unclear. Germline V gives CDR1 SNHLY, CDR2 FYNNEI. This CDR3 comprises 17 residues. V lost 1 base and J 3 bases, leaving 15 bases between the germline ends.